The rows below give T cell receptor beta chains drawn from one sample of a study of T cell responses to AZD1222 COVID-19 vaccine. Only in-frame clones appear in the TCRdb table, and some are missing; sequencing was by immunoSEQ multiplex PCR. The table lists roughly 100,000 clones, 70% to 90% of them singletons. Sequencing was performed on peripheral blood, taken on day 0 of AZD1222 vaccination. The receptors stem from an adult in good health. Each CDR3 is given with its conserved first and last residue. Fields, in order: clone size, CDR3 length, J gene, D gene, V gene, CDR3 DNA, CDR3 protein. A D gene is named only where the DNA matches it firmly. A row's size may be missing; if present it is once, few, many or a size class.

clone_size: NA
cdr3_length: 17
j_call: TRBJ1-5
d_call: TRBD1
v_call: TRBV18
cdr3_nt: TGTGCCAGCTCACCACCGACAGGGGGGTATAGCAATCAGCCCCAGCATTTT
cdr3_aa: CASSPPTGGYSNQPQHF

clone_size: NA
cdr3_length: 18
j_call: TRBJ1-2
d_call: TRBD1
v_call: TRBV9
cdr3_nt: TGTGCCAGCAGCGCACGCATCCCCACAAGACAGGGAACGGTTGGCTACACCTTC
cdr3_aa: CASSARIPTRQGTVGYTF

clone_size: NA
cdr3_length: 13
j_call: TRBJ2-3
d_call: NA
v_call: TRBV30
cdr3_nt: TGTGCCTGTTCTAGCGAGAGCACAGATACGCAGTATTTT
cdr3_aa: CACSSESTDTQYF

clone_size: NA
cdr3_length: 14
j_call: TRBJ1-1
d_call: NA
v_call: TRBV29-1
cdr3_nt: TGCAGCTTTACCCGCCGGGGTCGGACCACTGAAGCTTTCTTT
cdr3_aa: CSFTRRGRTTEAFF

clone_size: NA
cdr3_length: 15
j_call: TRBJ1-2
d_call: TRBD1
v_call: TRBV18
cdr3_nt: TGTGCCAGCTCACCTCGACAGGGGGTGGTCTATGGCTACACCTTC
cdr3_aa: CASSPRQGVVYGYTF

clone_size: NA
cdr3_length: 15
j_call: TRBJ1-1
d_call: TRBD1
v_call: TRBV5-4
cdr3_nt: TGTGCCAGCAGCTTTGGGGACAGGACCCACACTGAAGCTTTCTTT
cdr3_aa: CASSFGDRTHTEAFF

clone_size: once
cdr3_length: 12
j_call: TRBJ2-1
d_call: NA
v_call: TRBV12-3/TRBV12-4
cdr3_nt: TGTGCCAGCAGTTTAGTTCTCAATGAGCAGTTCTTC
cdr3_aa: CASSLVLNEQFF

clone_size: NA
cdr3_length: 15
j_call: TRBJ2-7
d_call: TRBD2
v_call: TRBV11-3
cdr3_nt: TGTGCCAGCAGCTTGCGTAGCGGGAGCACCTACGAGCAGTACTTC
cdr3_aa: CASSLRSGSTYEQYF

clone_size: NA
cdr3_length: 15
j_call: TRBJ1-1
d_call: TRBD1
v_call: TRBV18
cdr3_nt: TGTGCCAGCTCACCTAGGACAGGGGCGACCACTGAAGCTTTCTTT
cdr3_aa: CASSPRTGATTEAFF

clone_size: NA
cdr3_length: 15
j_call: TRBJ1-5
d_call: TRBD1
v_call: TRBV19
cdr3_nt: TGTGCCAGTTACGAGGGGGCCAATAGCAATCAGCCCCAGCATTTT
cdr3_aa: CASYEGANSNQPQHF

clone_size: NA
cdr3_length: 14
j_call: TRBJ1-2
d_call: NA
v_call: TRBV5-1
cdr3_nt: TGCGCCAGCAGCTTGGCAGCGGGTCTCTATGGCTACACCTTC
cdr3_aa: CASSLAAGLYGYTF

clone_size: NA
cdr3_length: 17
j_call: TRBJ2-7
d_call: NA
v_call: TRBV5-1
cdr3_nt: TGCGCCAGCAGCCGCTTGGGGCTAGTGACAGGCTCCTACGAGCAGTACTTC
cdr3_aa: CASSRLGLVTGSYEQYF

clone_size: NA
cdr3_length: 17
j_call: TRBJ2-3
d_call: NA
v_call: TRBV3-1/TRBV3-2
cdr3_nt: TGTGCCAGATTTGCCCGGACTTCCCGGCATCCCAGATACACGCAGTATTTT
cdr3_aa: CARFARTSRHPRYTQYF

clone_size: once
cdr3_length: 17
j_call: TRBJ2-5
d_call: NA
v_call: TRBV7-5
cdr3_nt: TGTGCCAGAAGCTTAAGGTGGCGGGGCGGCGGGCAAGAGACCCAGTACTTC
cdr3_aa: CARSLRWRGGGQETQYF

clone_size: NA
cdr3_length: 15
j_call: TRBJ2-1
d_call: TRBD2
v_call: TRBV9
cdr3_nt: TGTGCCAGCAGCGCGAGCGGGGGGCCCAACAATGAGCAGTTCTTC
cdr3_aa: CASSASGGPNNEQFF

clone_size: NA
cdr3_length: 12
j_call: TRBJ1-2
d_call: NA
v_call: TRBV12-3/TRBV12-4
cdr3_nt: TGTGCCAGCAGTCGGACCGATCATGGCTACACCTTC
cdr3_aa: CASSRTDHGYTF

clone_size: once
cdr3_length: 14
j_call: TRBJ1-1
d_call: NA
v_call: TRBV7-9
cdr3_nt: TGTGCCAGCAGCCAGGCGGACGGGGCCCAGAAGGCTTTCTTT
cdr3_aa: CASSQADGAQKAFF

clone_size: NA
cdr3_length: 14
j_call: TRBJ1-4
d_call: TRBD1
v_call: TRBV6-5
cdr3_nt: TGTGTCAGCAGCCTGGGACAGGGGATTGAAAAACTGTTTTTT
cdr3_aa: CVSSLGQGIEKLFF

clone_size: NA
cdr3_length: 13
j_call: TRBJ1-1
d_call: TRBD1
v_call: TRBV29-1
cdr3_nt: TGCAGCGTTGTGACAGGGGCGAACACTGAAGCTTTCTTT
cdr3_aa: CSVVTGANTEAFF

clone_size: NA
cdr3_length: 15
j_call: TRBJ2-1
d_call: NA
v_call: TRBV4-3
cdr3_nt: TGCGCCAGCAGCCAAGATACAGGGTCGTACAATGAGCAGTTCTTC
cdr3_aa: CASSQDTGSYNEQFF

clone_size: NA
cdr3_length: 13
j_call: TRBJ1-1
d_call: NA
v_call: TRBV12-3/TRBV12-4
cdr3_nt: TGTGCCAGCAGTTTAGTGGAGAACACTGAAGCTTTCTTT
cdr3_aa: CASSLVENTEAFF

clone_size: once
cdr3_length: 14
j_call: TRBJ2-5
d_call: TRBD2
v_call: TRBV6-5
cdr3_nt: TGTGCCAGCAGTCCCTGGGGGGGCCAAGAGACCCAGTACTTC
cdr3_aa: CASSPWGGQETQYF

clone_size: NA
cdr3_length: 16
j_call: TRBJ2-1
d_call: TRBD2
v_call: TRBV7-9
cdr3_nt: TGTGCCAGCAGCTCCACCCGGGGGGGTTCCTACAATGAGCAGTTCTTC
cdr3_aa: CASSSTRGGSYNEQFF

clone_size: NA
cdr3_length: 15
j_call: TRBJ2-2
d_call: NA
v_call: TRBV5-1
cdr3_nt: TGCGCCAGCAGCTTGGCCAATCGAAATACCGGGGAGCTGTTTTTT
cdr3_aa: CASSLANRNTGELFF

clone_size: NA
cdr3_length: 15
j_call: TRBJ2-3
d_call: NA
v_call: TRBV25-1
cdr3_nt: TGTGCCAGCAGTGAACAGGGTTATTGGGGGGATACGCAGTATTTT
cdr3_aa: CASSEQGYWGDTQYF

clone_size: NA
cdr3_length: 15
j_call: TRBJ1-3
d_call: NA
v_call: TRBV5-1
cdr3_nt: TGTGCCAGCAGCTTGGGGACCCTCTCTGGAAACACCATATATTTT
cdr3_aa: CASSLGTLSGNTIYF

clone_size: NA
cdr3_length: 18
j_call: TRBJ2-1
d_call: TRBD2
v_call: TRBV19
cdr3_nt: TGTGCCAGTAGTTTTTTGGGTAGCGGGGGGCCCCGCGGCAGAGAGCAGTTCTTC
cdr3_aa: CASSFLGSGGPRGREQFF

clone_size: NA
cdr3_length: 15
j_call: TRBJ1-4
d_call: TRBD1
v_call: TRBV5-8
cdr3_nt: TGTGCCAGCAGCCGCCTGGGACAGCTTAATGAAAAACTGTTTTTT
cdr3_aa: CASSRLGQLNEKLFF